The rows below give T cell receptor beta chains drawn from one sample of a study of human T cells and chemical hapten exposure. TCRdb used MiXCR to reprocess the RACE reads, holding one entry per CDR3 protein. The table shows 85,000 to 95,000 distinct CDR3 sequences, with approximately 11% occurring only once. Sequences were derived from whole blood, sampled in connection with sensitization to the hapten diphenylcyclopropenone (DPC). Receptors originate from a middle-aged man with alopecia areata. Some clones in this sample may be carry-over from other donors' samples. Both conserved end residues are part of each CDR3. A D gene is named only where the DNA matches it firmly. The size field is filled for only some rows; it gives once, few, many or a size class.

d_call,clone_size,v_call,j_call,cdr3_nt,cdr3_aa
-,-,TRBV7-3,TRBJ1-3,TGTGCCAGCAGCTTAGATCCGGGGCCTGGAAACACCATATATTTT,CASSLDPGPGNTIYF
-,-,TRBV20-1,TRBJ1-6,TGCAGTGCTAGAGATCTTCCTAATTCACCCCTCCACTTT,CSARDLPNSPLHF
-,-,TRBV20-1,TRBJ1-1,TGCAGTGCTAGAGACCAAACCGGCCAAGCTGAAGCTTTCTTT,CSARDQTGQAEAFF
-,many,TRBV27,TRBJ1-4,TGTGCCAGCAGTTTATTATGGGGTCGGGGCACTAATGAAAAACTGTTTTTT,CASSLLWGRGTNEKLFF
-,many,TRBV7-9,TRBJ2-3,TGTGCCAGCAGCTCAACCACAGATACGCAGTATTTT,CASSSTTDTQYF
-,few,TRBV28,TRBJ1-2,TGTGCCACCAACGGGGGCTATGGCTACACCTTC,CATNGGYGYTF
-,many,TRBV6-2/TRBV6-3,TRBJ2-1,TGTGCCAGCAGTGAATATCGGGGCATTGGGTCCTACAATGAGCAGTTCTTC,CASSEYRGIGSYNEQFF
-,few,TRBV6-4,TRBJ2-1,TGTGCCAGCATTAGGTGTGATGAGCAGTTCTTC,CASIRCDEQFF
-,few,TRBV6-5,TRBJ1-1,TGTGCCAGCAGACCAGACTGGGAGAACACTGAAGCTTTCTTT,CASRPDWENTEAFF
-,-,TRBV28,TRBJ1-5,TGTGCCAGCAGTCCGGCCGTAGGTTATTATCAGCCCCAGCATTTT,CASSPAVGYYQPQHF
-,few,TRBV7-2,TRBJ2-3,TGTGCCAGCAGCTTAGGCGCGATATTTACGCAGTATTTT,CASSLGAIFTQYF
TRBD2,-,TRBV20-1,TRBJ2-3,TGCAGTGCAACAAAAGGGACTAGCGGCACAGATACGCAGTATTTT,CSATKGTSGTDTQYF
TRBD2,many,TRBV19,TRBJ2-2,TGTGCCGTTAAGTCTCTGCGGGAGGTCGGGGAGCTGTTTTTT,CAVKSLREVGELFF
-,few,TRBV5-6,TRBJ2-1,TGTGCCAGCAGCTTGGATGGCGTAAATCCCTACAATGAGCAGTTCTTC,CASSLDGVNPYNEQFF
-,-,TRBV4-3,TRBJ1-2,TGCGCCAGCAGCCAAGATTCGGGAGTCTATGGCTACACCTTC,CASSQDSGVYGYTF
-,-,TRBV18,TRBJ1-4,TGTGCCAGCCACGGACAGAGAGACGAAAAACTGTTTTTT,CASHGQRDEKLFF
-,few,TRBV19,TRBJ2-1,TGTGCCGCCCGGAGCAGGGCTTACAATGAGCAGTTCTTC,CAARSRAYNEQFF
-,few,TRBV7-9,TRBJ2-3,TGTGCCAGCAGCTTAGTCACAGGGGATACGCAGTATTTT,CASSLVTGDTQYF
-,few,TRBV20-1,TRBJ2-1,TGCAGTGCTCCCCCGGTTAGCTCCTACAATGAGCAGTTCTTC,CSAPPVSSYNEQFF
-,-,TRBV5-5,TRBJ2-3,TGTGCCAGCAGCTTCAATGATCTGAAAACTATCACAGATACGCAGTATTTT,CASSFNDLKTITDTQYF
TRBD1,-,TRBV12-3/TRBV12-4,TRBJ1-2,TGTGCCAGCAGTTTTTGGGCAGGGGGCCTCCTCCCCTCTAACTATGGCTACACCTTC,CASSFWAGGLLPSNYGYTF
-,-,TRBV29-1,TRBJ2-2,TGCAGCGCTCCGAACCCCACCGGGGAGCTGTTTTTT,CSAPNPTGELFF
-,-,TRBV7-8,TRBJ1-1,TGTGCCAGCAGCTTAGATCTCTGGAACACTGAAGCTTACTTT,CASSLDLWNTEAYF
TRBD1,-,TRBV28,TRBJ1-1,TGTGCCAGCAGTTCCCGGGACAGCCCAAGGAGAGCTTTCTTT,CASSSRDSPRRAFF
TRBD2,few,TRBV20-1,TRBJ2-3,TGCAGTGCTAGGGAACTAGCGGGAGTCTCAGATACGCAGTATTTT,CSARELAGVSDTQYF
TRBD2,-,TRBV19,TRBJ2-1,TGTGCCAGTAGTATCACTAGCGGGGGCCCTGGAACCTACAATGAGCAGTTCTTC,CASSITSGGPGTYNEQFF
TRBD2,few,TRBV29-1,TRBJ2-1,TGCAGCGTGCAACTAGCGGGAGCTAAAAATGAGCAGTTCTTC,CSVQLAGAKNEQFF
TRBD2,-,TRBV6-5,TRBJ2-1,TGTGCCAGCAGTTACTCTCTGGCGGGGGGGAGGTATGAGCAGTTCTTC,CASSYSLAGGRYEQFF
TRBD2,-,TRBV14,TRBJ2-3,TGTGCCAGCAGCCTGACTAGCGGGAGGACGACAGATACGCAGTATTTT,CASSLTSGRTTDTQYF